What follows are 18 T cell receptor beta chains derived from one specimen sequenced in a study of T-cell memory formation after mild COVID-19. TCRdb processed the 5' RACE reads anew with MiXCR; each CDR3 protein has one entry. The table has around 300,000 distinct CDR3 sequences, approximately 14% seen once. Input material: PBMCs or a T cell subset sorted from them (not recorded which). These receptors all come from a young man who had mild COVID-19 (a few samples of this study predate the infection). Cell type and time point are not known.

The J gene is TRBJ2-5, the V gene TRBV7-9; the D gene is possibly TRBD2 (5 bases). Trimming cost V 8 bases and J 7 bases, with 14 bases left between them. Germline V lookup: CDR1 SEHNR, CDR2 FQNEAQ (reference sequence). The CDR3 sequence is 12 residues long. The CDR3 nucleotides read TGTGCCAGCGGCGCGGGTCAGGCGACCCAGTACTTC. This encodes CASGAGQATQYF. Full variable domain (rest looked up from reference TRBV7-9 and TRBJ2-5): DTGVSQNPRHKITKRGQNVTFRCDPISEHNRLYWYRQTLGQGPEFLTYFQNEAQLEKSRLLSDRFSAERPKGSFSTLEIQRTEQGDSAMYLCASGAGQATQYFGPGTRLLVL.

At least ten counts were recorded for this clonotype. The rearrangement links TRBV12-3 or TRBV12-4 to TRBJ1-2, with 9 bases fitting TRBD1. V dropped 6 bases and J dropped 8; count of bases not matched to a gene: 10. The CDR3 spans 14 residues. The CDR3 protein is CASRGTGLLRGYTF. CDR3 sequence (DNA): TGTGCCAGCAGGGGGACAGGGCTCTTGAGAGGCTACACCTTC.

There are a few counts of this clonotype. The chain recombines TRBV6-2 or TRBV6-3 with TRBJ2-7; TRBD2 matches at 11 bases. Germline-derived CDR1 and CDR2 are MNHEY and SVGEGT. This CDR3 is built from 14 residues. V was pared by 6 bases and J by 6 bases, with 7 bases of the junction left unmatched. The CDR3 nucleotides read TGTGCCAGCAGAAGGACTAGCGGGCCGCCCGAGCAGTACTTC. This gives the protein CASRRTSGPPEQYF.

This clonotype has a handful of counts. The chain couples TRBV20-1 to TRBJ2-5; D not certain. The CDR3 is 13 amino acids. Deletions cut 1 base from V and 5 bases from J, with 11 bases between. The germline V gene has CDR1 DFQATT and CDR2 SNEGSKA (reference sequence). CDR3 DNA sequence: TGCAGTGCTAGAGCCGGTGGGTATGAGACCCAGTACTTC. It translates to CSARAGGYETQYF.

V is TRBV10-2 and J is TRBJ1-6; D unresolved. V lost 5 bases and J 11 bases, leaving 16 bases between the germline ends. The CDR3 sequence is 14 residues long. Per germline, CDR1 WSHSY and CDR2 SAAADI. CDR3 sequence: CASSLGSSSTPLHF. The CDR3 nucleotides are TGCGCCAGCAGTTTAGGGTCGTCATCTACACCCCTCCACTTT.

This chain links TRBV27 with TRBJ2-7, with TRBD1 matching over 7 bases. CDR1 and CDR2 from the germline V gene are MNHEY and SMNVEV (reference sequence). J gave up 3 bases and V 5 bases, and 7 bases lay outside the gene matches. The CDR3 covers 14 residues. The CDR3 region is CASSAKDRLYEQYV. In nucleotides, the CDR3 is TGTGCCAGCAGTGCAAAGGACAGGCTCTACGAGCAGTACGTC.

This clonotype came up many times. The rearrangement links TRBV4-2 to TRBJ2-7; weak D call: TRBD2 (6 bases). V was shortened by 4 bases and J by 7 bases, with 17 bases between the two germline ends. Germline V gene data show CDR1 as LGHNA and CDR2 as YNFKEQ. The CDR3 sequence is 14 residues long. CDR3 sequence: CASSPTAGPGEQYF. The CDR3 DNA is TGTGCCAGCAGCCCCACTGCGGGGCCGGGGGAGCAGTACTTC.

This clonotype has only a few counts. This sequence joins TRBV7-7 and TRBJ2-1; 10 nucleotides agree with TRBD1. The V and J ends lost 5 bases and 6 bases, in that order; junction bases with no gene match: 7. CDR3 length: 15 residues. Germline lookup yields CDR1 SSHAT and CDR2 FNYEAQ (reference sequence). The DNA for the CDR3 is TGTGCCAGCAGCAGAGGGACAGGGGAGGGCAATGAGCAGTTCTTC. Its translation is CASSRGTGEGNEQFF.

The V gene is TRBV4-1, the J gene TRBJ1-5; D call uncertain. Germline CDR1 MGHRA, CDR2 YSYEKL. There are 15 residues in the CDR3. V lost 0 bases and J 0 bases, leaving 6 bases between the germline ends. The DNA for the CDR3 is TGCGCCAGCAGCCAAGAAGCGGGTAGCAATCAGCCCCAGCATTTT. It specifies CASSQEAGSNQPQHF.

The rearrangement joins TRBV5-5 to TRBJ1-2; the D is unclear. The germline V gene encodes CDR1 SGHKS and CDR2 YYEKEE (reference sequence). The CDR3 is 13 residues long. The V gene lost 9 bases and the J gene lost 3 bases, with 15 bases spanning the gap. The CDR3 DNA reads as TGTGCCACCGGTACGCGGGAATACTATGGCTACACCTTC. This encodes CATGTREYYGYTF.

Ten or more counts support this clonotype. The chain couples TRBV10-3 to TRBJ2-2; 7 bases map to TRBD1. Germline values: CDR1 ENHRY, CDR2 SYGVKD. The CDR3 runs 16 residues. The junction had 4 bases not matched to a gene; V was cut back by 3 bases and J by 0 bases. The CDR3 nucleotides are TGTGCCATCAGTGACGGCCAGGGGGCGAACACCGGGGAGCTGTTTTTT. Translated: CAISDGQGANTGELFF.

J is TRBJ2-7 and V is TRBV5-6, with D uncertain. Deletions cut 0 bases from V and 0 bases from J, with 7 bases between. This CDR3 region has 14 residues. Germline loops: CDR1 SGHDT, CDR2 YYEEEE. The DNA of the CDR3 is TGTGCCAGCAGCTTGGGGGGAAACTCCTACGAGCAGTACGTC. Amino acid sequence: CASSLGGNSYEQYV.

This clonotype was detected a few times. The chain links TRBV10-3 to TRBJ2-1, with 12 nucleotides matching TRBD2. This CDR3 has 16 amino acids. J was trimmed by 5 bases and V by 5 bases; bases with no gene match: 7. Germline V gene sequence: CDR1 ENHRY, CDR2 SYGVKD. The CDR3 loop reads CAISPLTSGGNNEQFF. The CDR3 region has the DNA TGTGCCATCAGTCCTCTGACTAGCGGGGGAAACAATGAGCAGTTCTTC.

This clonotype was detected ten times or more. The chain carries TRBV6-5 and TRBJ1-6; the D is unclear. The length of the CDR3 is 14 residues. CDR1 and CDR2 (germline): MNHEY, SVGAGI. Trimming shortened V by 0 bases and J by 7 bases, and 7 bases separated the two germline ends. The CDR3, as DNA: TGTGCCAGCAGTTACTCAGGGCCAAATTCACCCCTCCACTTT. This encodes CASSYSGPNSPLHF.

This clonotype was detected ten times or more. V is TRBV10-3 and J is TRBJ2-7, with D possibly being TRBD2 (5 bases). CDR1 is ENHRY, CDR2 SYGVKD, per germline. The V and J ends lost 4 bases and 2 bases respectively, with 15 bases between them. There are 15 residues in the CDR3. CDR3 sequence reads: CAISAMGRRTYEQYF. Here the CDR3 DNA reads TGTGCCATCAGTGCTATGGGGAGACGGACCTACGAGCAGTACTTC.

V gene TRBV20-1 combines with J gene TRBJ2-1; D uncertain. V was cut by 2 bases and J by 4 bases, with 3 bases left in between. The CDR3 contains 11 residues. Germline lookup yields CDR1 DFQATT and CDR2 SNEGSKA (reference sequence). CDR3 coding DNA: TGCAGTGCTAGATCATACAATGAGCAGTTCTTC. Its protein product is CSARSYNEQFF.

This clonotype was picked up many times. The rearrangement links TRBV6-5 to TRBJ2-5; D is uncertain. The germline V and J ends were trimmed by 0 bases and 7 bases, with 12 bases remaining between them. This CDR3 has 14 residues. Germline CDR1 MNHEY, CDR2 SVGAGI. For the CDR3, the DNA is TGTGCCAGCAGTTACTCGATTCTTGGGCGGACCCAGTACTTC. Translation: CASSYSILGRTQYF.

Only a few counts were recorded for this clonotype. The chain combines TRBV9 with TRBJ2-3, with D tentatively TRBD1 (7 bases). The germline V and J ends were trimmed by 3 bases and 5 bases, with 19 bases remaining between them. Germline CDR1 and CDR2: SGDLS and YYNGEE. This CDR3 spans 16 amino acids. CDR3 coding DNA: TGTGCCAGCAGCGGGGGGGACAGCCCTGGTGGAGATACGCAGTATTTT. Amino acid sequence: CASSGGDSPGGDTQYF. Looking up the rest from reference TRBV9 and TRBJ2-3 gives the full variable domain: DSGVTQTPKHLITATGQRVTLRCSPRSGDLSVYWYQQSLDQGLQFLIQYYNGEERAKGNILERFSAQQFPDLHSELNLSSLELGDSALYFCASSGGDSPGGDTQYFGPGTRLTVL.